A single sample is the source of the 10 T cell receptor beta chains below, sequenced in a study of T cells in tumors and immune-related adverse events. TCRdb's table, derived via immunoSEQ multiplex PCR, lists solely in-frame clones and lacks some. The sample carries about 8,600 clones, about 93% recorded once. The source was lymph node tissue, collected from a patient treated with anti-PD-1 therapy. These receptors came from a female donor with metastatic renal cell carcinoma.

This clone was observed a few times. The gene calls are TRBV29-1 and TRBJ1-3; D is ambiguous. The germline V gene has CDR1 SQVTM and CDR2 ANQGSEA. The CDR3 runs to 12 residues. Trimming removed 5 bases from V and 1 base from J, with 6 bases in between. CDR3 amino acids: CSVRESGNTIYF. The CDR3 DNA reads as TGCAGCGTTCGGGAATCTGGAAACACCATATATTTT.

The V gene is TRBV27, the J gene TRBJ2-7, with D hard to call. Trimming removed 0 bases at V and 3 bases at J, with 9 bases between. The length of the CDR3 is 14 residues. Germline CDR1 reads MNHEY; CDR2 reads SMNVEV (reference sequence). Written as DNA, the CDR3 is TGTGCCAGCAGTTTATCCCGCGGAAACTACGAGCAGTACTTC. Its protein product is CASSLSRGNYEQYF.

The CDR3 sequence is CASSFGGPGELFF. The CDR3 nucleotides read TGTGCCAGCAGCTTCGGAGGGCCCGGGGAGCTGTTTTTT. The rearrangement uses TRBV11-2 and TRBJ2-2; D is possibly TRBD2 (6 bases). Germline V gene lookup returns CDR1 SGHAT and CDR2 FQNNGV. Trimming removed 3 bases from V and 6 bases from J, with 8 bases in between. The CDR3 contains 13 residues.

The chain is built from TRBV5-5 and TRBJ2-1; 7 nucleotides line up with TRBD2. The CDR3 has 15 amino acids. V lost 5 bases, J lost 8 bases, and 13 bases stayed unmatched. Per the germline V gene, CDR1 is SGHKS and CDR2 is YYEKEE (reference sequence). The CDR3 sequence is CASRGNLAAEYEQFF. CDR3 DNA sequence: TGTGCCAGCAGGGGTAACCTAGCGGCCGAATATGAGCAGTTCTTC.

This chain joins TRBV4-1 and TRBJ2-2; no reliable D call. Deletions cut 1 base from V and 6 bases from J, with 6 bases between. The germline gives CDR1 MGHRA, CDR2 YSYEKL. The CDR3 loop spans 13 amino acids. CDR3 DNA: TGCGCCAGCAGCCAAGTTGTGGCCGGGGAGCTGTTTTTT. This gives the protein CASSQVVAGELFF.

The CDR3 reads CASSVVDQEQFF. The DNA for the CDR3 is TGTGCCAGCAGCGTAGTGGATCAGGAGCAGTTCTTC. This chain uses TRBV9 with TRBJ2-1, with D hard to call. Germline V gene sequence: CDR1 SGDLS, CDR2 YYNGEE. The CDR3 sequence is 12 residues long. Trimming pared 0 bases from V and 10 bases from J, leaving 8 bases between.

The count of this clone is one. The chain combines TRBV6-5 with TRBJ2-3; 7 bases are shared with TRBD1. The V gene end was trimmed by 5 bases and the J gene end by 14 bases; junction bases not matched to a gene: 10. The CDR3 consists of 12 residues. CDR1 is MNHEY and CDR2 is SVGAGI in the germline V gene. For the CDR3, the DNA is TGTGCCAGCAGTGCAAGGACAGGCGCTTGGTATTTT. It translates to CASSARTGAWYF.

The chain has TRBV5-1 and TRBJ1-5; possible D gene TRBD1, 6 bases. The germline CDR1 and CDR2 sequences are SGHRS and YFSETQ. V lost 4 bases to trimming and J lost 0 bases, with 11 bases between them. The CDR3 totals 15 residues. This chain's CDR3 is CASSRDNFSNQPQHF. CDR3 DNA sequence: TGCGCCAGCAGCCGGGACAACTTTAGCAATCAGCCCCAGCATTTT.

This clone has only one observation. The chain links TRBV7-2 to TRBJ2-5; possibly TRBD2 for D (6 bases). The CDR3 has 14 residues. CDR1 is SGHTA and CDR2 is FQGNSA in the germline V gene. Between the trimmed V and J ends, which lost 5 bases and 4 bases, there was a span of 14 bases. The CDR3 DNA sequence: TGTGCCAGCAGCCCCTTGGGGGGATTAGAGACCCAGTACTTC. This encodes CASSPLGGLETQYF.

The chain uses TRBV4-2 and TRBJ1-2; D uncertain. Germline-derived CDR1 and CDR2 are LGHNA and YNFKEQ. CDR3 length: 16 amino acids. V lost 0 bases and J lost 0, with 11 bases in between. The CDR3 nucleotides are TGTGCCAGCAGCCAAGAAGTACAGAAGACTAACTATGGCTACACCTTC. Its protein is CASSQEVQKTNYGYTF.